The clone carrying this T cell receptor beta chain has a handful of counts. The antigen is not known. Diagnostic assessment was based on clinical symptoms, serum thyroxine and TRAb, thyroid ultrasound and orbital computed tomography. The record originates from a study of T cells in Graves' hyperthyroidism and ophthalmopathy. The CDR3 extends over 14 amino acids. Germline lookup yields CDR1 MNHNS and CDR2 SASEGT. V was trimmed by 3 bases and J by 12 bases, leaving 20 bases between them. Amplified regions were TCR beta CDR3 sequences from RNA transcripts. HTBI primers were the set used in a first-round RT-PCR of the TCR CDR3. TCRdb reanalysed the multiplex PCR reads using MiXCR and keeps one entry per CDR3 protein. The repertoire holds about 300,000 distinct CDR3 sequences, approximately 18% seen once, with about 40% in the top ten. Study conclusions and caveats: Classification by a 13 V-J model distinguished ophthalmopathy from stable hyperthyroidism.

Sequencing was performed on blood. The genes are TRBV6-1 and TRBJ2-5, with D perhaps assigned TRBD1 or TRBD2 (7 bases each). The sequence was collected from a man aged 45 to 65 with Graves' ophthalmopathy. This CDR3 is CASSETPGRGQKYF. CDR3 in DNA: TGTGCCAGCAGTGAGACCCCGGGGAGGGGGCAAAAGTACTTC.